The entry that follows covers one T cell receptor (beta chain) sequence. This record comes from a study of cytomegalovirus exposure and HLA in healthy donors. With 2 bases clipped from V and 1 base from J, the junction kept 12 bases outside the gene matches. The CDR3 contains 20 residues. In germline, CDR1 is SGHRS, CDR2 YFSETQ. Primers for the PCR totalled 60 Vbeta and 13 Jbeta. TCRdb's table, derived via immunoSEQ multiplex PCR, lists solely in-frame clones and lacks some. The sample table includes approximately 130,000 clones. The V call is TRBV5-1, the J call TRBJ2-1; 13 nucleotides agree with TRBD2. The material sequenced was PBMCs. This sequence was found in a woman in her sixties in good health and CMV-seronegative. In DNA, the CDR3 is TGCGCCAGCAGCTTACCGGGACTAGCGGGGAAAAGGAATTCCTACAATGAGCAGTTCTTC. Its protein is CASSLPGLAGKRNSYNEQFF.